Sequencing of this T cell receptor (beta chain) was carried out in a study of glioma-infiltrating T cells after dendritic cell vaccination. Looking at the study overall: Treatment, given 2003 to 2012, was autologous tumor lysate-pulsed dendritic cell vaccination.

As to this clone: Its specificity is not known.

The CDR3 runs 16 residues. Trimming took 3 bases from V and 3 from J, leaving 17 bases between them. The germline V gene has CDR1 KGHSH and CDR2 LQKENI. Findings and limits, study-wide: Only a small number of patients had complete blood and tumor samples.

This table comes from immunoSEQ multiplex PCR, and its TCRdb copy is limited to in-frame clones, with some not included. The sample yields some 87,000 clones, roughly 84% seen once. The receptor comes from a human donor with glioblastoma. This sequence joins TRBV18 and TRBJ1-2; D might be TRBD1 (5 bases). The sequencing here drew on blood, taken before dendritic cell vaccination. CDR3 DNA: TGTGCCAGCTCACCCGACTTAGGGGCCGGGTACTATGGCTACACCTTC. This gives the protein CASSPDLGAGYYGYTF.